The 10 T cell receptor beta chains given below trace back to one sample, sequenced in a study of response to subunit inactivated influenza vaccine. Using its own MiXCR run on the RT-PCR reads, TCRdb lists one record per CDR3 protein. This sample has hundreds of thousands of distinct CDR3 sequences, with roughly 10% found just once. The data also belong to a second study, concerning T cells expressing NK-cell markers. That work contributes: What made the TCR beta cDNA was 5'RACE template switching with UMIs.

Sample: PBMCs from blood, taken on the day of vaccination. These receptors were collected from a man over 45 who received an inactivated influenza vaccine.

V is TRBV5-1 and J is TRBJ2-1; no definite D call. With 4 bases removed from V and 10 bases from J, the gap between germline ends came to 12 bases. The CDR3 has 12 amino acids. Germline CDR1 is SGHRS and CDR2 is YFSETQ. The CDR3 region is CASSTRTEEQFF. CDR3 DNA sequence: TGCGCCAGCAGCACCCGGACGGAAGAGCAGTTCTTC.

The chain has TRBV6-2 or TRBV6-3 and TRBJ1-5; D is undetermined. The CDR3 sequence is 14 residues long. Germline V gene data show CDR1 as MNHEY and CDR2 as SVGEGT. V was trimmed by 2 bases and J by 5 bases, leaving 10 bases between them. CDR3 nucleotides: TGTGCCAGCAGTTACGGTCGGATGTATCAGCCCCAGCATTTT. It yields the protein CASSYGRMYQPQHF.

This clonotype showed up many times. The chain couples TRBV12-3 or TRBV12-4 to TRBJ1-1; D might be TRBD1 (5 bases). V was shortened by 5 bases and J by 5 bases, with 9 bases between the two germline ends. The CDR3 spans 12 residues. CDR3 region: CASSPGYTEAFF. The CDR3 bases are TGTGCCAGCAGTCCAGGGTATACTGAAGCTTTCTTT.

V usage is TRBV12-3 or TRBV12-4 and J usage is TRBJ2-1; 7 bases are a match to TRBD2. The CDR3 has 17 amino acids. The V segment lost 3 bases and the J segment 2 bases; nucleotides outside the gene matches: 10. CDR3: CASSLFVTSLPYNEQFF. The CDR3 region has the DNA TGTGCCAGCAGTTTGTTCGTGACTAGCCTACCCTACAATGAGCAGTTCTTC.

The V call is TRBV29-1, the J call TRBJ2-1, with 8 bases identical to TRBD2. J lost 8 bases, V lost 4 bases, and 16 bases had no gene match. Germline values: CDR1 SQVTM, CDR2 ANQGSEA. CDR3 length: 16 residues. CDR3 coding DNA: TGCAGCGTTGGGGCGGCTAGCGGGCCCCTGGACGATGAGCAGTTCTTC. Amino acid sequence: CSVGAASGPLDDEQFF.

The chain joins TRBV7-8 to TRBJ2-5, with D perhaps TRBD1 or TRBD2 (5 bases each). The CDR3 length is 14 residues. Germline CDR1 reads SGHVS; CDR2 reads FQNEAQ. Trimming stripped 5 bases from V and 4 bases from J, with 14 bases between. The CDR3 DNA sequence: TGTGCCAGCAGCGACGGTGGGGGAGCAGAGACCCAGTACTTC. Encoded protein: CASSDGGGAETQYF.

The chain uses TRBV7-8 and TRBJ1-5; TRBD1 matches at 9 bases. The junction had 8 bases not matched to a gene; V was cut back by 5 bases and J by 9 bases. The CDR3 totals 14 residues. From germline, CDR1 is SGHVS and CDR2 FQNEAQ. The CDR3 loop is CASSPAGQGTPQHF. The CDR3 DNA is TGTGCCAGCAGCCCCGCGGGACAGGGTACGCCCCAGCATTTT.

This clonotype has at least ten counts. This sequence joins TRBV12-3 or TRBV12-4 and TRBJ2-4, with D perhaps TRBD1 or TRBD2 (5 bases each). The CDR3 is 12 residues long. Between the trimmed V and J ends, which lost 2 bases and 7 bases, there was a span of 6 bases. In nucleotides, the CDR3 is TGTGCCAGCAGTTTATGGGGGAACATTCAGTACTTC. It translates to CASSLWGNIQYF.

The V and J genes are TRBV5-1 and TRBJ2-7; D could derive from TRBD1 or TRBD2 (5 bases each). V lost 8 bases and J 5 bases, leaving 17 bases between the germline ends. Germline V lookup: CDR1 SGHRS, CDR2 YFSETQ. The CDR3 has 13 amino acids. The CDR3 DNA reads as TGCGCCAGTGGGGCCTCCGCGAGGGACGAGCAGTACTTC. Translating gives CASGASARDEQYF.

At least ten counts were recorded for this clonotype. The DNA of the CDR3 is TGTGCCAGCAGTGAACGCGGGACTAGCGGTAACAATGAGCAGTTCTTC. The encoded protein is CASSERGTSGNNEQFF. This rearrangement joins TRBV2 to TRBJ2-1; 11 bases map to TRBD2. The CDR3 spans 16 residues. Germline V lookup: CDR1 SNHLY, CDR2 FYNNEI. The V and J ends lost 2 bases and 5 bases, in that order; junction bases with no gene match: 5.